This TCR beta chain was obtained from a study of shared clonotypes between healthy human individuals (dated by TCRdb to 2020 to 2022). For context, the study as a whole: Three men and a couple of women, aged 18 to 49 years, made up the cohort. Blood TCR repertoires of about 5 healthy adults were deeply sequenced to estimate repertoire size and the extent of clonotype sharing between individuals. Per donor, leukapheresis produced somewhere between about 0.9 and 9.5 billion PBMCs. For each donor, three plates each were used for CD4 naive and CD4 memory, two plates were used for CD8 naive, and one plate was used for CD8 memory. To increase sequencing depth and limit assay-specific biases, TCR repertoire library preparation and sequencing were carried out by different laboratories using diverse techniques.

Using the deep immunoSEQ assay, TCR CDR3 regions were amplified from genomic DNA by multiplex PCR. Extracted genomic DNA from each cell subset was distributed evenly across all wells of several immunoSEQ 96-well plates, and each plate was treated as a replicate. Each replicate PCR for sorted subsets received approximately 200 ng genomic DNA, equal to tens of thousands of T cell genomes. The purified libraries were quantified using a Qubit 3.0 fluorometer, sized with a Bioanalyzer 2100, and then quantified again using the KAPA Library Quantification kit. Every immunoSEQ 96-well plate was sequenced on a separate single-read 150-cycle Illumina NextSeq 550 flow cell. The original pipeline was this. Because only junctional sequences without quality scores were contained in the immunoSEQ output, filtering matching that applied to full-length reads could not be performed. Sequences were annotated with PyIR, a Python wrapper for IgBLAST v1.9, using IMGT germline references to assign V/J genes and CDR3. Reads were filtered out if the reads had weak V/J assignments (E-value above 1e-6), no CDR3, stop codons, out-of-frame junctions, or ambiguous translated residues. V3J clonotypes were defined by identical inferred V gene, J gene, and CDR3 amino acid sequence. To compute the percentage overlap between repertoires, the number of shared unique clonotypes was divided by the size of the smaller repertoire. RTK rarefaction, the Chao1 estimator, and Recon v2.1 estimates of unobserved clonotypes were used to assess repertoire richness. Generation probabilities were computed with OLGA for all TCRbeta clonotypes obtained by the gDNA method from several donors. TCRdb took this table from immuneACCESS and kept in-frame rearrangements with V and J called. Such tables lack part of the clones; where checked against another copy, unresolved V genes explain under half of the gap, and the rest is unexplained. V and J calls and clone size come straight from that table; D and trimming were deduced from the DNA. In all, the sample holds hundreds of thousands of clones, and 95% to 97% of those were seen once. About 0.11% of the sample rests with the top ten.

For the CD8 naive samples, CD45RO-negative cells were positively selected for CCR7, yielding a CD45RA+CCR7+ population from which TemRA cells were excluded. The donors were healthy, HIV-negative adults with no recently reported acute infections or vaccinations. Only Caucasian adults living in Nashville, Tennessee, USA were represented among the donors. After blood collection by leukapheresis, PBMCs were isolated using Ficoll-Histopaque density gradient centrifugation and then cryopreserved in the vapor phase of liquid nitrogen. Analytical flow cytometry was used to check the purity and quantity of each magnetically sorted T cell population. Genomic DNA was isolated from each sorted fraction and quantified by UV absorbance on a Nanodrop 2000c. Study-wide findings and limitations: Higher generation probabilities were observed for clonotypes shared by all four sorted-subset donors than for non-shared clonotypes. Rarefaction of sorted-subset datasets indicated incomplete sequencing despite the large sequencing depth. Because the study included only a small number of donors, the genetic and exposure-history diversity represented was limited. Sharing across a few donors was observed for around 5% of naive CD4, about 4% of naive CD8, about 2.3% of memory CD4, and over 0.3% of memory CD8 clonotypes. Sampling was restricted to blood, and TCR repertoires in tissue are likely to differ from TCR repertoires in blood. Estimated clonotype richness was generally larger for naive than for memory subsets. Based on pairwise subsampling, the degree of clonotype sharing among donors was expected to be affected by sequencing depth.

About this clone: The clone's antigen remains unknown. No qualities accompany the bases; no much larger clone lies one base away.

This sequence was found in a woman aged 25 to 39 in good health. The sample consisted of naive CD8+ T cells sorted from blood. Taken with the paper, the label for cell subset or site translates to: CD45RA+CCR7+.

The CDR3 region has the sequence CASSEDRRGTEAFF. The nucleotide sequence is TGTGCCAGTAGTGAGGACCGGCGGGGCACTGAAGCTTTCTTT. The chain employs TRBV19 and TRBJ1-1; no D gene can be assigned with confidence. CDR1 and CDR2, looked up from the germline V gene (reference sequence), are LNHDA and SQIVND. Trimming removed 5 bases from V and 4 bases from J, leaving 14 bases between the germline ends. The CDR3 measures 14 amino acids from cysteine to phenylalanine. Solely the CDR3 DNA is kept, with 42 bases framed from the first base.